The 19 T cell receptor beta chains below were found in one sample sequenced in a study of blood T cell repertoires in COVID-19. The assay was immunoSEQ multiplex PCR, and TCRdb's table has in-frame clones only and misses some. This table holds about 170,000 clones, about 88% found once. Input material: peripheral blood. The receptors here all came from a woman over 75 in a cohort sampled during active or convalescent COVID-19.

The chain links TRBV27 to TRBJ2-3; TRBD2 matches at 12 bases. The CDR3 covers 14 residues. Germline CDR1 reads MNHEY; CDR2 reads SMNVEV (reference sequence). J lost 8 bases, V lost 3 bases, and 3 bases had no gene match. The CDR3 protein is CASSFGLAGSTQYF. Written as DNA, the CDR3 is TGTGCCAGCAGTTTTGGACTAGCGGGGAGTACGCAGTATTTT.

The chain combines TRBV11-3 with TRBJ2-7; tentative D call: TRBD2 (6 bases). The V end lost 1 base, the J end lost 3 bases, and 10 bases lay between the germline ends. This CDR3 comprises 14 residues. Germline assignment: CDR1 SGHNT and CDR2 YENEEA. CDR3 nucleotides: TGTGCCAGCAGCTTAGGCGCGGGGAACTACGAGCAGTACGTC. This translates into CASSLGAGNYEQYV.

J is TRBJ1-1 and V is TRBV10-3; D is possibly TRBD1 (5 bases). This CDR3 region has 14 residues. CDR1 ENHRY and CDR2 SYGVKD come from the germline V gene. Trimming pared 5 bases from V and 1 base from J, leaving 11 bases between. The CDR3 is CAISMTEPNTEAFF. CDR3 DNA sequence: TGTGCCATCAGTATGACAGAGCCGAACACTGAAGCTTTCTTT.

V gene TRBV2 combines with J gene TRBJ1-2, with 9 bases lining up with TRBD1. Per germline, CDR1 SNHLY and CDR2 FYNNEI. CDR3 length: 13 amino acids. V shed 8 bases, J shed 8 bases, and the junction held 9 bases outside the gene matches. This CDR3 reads CASARTGVEGYTF. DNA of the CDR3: TGTGCCAGCGCCCGGACAGGGGTGGAAGGCTACACCTTC.

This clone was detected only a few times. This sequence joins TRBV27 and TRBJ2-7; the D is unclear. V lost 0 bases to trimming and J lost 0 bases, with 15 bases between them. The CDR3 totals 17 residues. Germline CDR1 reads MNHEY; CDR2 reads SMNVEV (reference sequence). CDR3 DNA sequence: TGTGCCAGCAGTTTATCGTTTAGGCCCGGCGGCTCCTACGAGCAGTACTTC. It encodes CASSLSFRPGGSYEQYF.

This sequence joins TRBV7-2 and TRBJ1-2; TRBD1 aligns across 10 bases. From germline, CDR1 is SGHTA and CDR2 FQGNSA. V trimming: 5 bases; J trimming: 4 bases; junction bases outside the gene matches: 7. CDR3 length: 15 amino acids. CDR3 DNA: TGTGCCAGCAGCCGCTCGGGACAGGGGACCTATGGCTACACCTTC. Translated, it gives CASSRSGQGTYGYTF. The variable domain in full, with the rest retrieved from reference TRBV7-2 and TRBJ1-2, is GAGVSQSPSNKVTEKGKDVELRCDPISGHTALYWYRQSLGQGLEFLIYFQGNSAPDKSGLPSDRFSAERTGGSVSTLTIQRTQQEDSAVYLCASSRSGQGTYGYTFGSGTRLTVV.

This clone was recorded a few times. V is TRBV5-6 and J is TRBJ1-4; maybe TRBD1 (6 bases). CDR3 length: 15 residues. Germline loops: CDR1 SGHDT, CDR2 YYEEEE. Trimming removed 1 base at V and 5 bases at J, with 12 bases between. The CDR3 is CASSLMGGRNEKLFF. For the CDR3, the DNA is TGTGCCAGCAGCTTGATGGGGGGGCGAAATGAAAAACTGTTTTTT. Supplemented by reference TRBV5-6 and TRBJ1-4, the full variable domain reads DAGVTQSPTHLIKTRGQQVTLRCSPKSGHDTVSWYQQALGQGPQFIFQYYEEEERQRGNFPDRFSGHQFPNYSSELNVNALLLGDSALYLCASSLMGGRNEKLFFGSGTQLSVL.

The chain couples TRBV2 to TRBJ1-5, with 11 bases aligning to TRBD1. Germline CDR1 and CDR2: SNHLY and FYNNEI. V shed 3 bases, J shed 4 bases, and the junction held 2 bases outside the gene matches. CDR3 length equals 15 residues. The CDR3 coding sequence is TGTGCCAGCAGTGAGGGGGACAGGGGGAATCAGCCCCAGCATTTT. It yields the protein CASSEGDRGNQPQHF.

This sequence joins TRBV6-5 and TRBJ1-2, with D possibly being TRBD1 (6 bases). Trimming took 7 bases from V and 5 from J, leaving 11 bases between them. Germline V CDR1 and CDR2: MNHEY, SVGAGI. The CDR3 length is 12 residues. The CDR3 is CASKAGDYGYTF. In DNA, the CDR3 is TGTGCCAGCAAGGCAGGGGATTATGGCTACACCTTC.

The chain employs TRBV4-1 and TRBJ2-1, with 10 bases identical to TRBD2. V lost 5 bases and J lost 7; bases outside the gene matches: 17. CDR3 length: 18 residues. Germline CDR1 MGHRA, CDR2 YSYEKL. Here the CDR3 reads CASSLLLGGLAGVNEQFF. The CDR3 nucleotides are TGCGCCAGCAGCTTATTGCTCGGAGGGCTAGCGGGAGTAAATGAGCAGTTCTTC.

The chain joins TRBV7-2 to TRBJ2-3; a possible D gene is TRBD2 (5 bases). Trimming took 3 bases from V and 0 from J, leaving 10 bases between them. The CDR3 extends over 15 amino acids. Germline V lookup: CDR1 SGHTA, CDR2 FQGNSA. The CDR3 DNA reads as TGTGCCAGCAGCTTTCGGGGTTCTAGCACAGATACGCAGTATTTT. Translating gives CASSFRGSSTDTQYF.

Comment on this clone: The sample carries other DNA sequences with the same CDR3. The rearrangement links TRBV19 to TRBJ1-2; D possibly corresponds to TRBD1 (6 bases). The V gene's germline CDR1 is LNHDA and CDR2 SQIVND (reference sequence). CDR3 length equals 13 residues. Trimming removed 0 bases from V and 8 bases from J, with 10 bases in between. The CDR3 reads CASSIDRGYGYTF. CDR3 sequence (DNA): TGTGCCAGTAGTATAGACAGGGGCTACGGCTACACCTTC.

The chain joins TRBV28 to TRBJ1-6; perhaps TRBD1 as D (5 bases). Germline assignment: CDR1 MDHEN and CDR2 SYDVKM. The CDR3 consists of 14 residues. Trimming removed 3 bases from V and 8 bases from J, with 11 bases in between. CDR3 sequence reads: CASSLGGGDSPLHF. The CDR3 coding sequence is TGTGCCAGCAGTTTGGGGGGAGGGGATTCACCCCTCCACTTT. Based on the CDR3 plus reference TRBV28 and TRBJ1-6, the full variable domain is DVKVTQSSRYLVKRTGEKVFLECVQDMDHENMFWYRQDPGLGLRLIYFSYDVKMKEKGDIPEGYSVSREKKERFSLILESASTNQTSMYLCASSLGGGDSPLHFGNGTRLTVT.

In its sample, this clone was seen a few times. Here the CDR3 reads CASSLEGGTEAFF. The DNA of the CDR3 is TGTGCCAGCAGCCTCGAGGGCGGGACGGAAGCTTTCTTT. The J gene is TRBJ1-1, the V gene TRBV9; possible D gene TRBD1, 5 bases. This CDR3 is 13 amino acids long. V lost 4 bases and J lost 8, with 15 bases in between. Germline values: CDR1 SGDLS, CDR2 YYNGEE.

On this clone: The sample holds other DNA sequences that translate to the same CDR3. The CDR3 coding sequence is TGTGCTAGTGGTTTGGTAGCGGGGGTCACAGATACGCAGTATTTT. This translates into CASGLVAGVTDTQYF. The rearrangement links TRBV12-5 to TRBJ2-3, with TRBD2 matching 8 bases. This CDR3 region has 15 residues. V lost 0 bases and J lost 2; bases outside the gene matches: 1. Germline assignment: CDR1 LGHNT and CDR2 FRNRAP.

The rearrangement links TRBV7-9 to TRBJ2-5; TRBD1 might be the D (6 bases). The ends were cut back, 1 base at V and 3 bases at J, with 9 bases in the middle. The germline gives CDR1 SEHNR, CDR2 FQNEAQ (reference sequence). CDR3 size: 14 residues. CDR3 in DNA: TGTGCCAGCAGCTTAGGCTCAGGGGAAGAGACCCAGTACTTC. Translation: CASSLGSGEETQYF.

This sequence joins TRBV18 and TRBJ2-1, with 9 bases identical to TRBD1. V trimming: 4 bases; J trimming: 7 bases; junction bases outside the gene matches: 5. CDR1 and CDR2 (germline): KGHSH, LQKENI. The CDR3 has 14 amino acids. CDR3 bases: TGTGCCAGCTCACTTAGGACAGGGGAAAATGAGCAGTTCTTC. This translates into CASSLRTGENEQFF.

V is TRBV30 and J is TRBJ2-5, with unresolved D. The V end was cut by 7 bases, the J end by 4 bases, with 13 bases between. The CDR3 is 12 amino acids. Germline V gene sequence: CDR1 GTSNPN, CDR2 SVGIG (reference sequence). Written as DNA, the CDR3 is TGTGCCTTCCAGTCAGGTGCAGAGACCCAGTACTTC. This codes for CAFQSGAETQYF.

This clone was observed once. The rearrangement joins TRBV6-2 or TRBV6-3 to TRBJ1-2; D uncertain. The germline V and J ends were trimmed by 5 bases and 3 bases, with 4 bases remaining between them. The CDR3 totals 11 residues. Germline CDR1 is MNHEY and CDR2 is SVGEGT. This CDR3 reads CASSQYYGYTF. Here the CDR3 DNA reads TGTGCCAGCAGTCAGTACTATGGCTACACCTTC.